The sequence of this T cell receptor beta chain was determined in a study of human T cells and chemical hapten exposure. The table lists this clonotype with many counts. The antigen remains unidentified. The CDR3 sequence is 17 residues long. V was pared by 6 bases and J by 2 bases, with 21 bases between. Overall study findings and caveats: TCRs at a frequency above 1 in 1000 stayed unchanged with DPC sensitization.

Library construction involved attaching unique molecular identifiers to individual cDNA molecules, which allowed quantitative, reproducible TCR counting. TCRdb re-derived calls from the RACE reads in MiXCR, one entry per CDR3 protein. This repertoire shows around 31,000 distinct CDR3 sequences, 6% to 7.5% found once; its top ten account for around a tenth. As to time point: healthy volunteer bleed at 2 weeks. Sequencing started from total RNA isolated from unfractionated whole blood. The genes are TRBV12-3 or TRBV12-4 and TRBJ2-3; no clear D gene. Sequencing was performed on whole blood. This clonotype originated in a human donor in good health. Some clones in this sample may be carry-over from other donors' samples. CDR3 nucleotide sequence: TGTGCCAGCAGGGGTAAAGGGATCTTTCCTGACACAGATACGCAGTATTTT. This gives the protein CASRGKGIFPDTDTQYF.